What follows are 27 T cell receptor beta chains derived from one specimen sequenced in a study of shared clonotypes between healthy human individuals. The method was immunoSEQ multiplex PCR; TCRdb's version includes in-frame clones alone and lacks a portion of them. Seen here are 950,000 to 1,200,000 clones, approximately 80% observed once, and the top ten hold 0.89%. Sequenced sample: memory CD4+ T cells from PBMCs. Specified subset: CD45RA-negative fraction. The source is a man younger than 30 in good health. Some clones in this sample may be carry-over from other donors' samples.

The DNA for the CDR3 is TGCGCCAGCAGCCGGCTAGCCCTTTGGGAGTATGAGCAGTTCTTC. Residues: CASSRLALWEYEQFF. The rearrangement joins TRBV4-1 to TRBJ2-1, with D maybe TRBD2 (5 bases). Trimming cost V 4 bases and J 8 bases, with 18 bases left between them. The CDR3 has 15 residues. Per the germline V gene, CDR1 is MGHRA and CDR2 is YSYEKL.

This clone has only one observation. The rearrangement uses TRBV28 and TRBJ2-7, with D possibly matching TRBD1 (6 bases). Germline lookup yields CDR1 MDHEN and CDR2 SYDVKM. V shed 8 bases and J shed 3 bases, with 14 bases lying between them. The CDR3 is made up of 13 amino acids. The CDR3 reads CASGTRRSYEQYF. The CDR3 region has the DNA TGTGCCAGCGGGACACGGAGGAGCTACGAGCAGTACTTC.

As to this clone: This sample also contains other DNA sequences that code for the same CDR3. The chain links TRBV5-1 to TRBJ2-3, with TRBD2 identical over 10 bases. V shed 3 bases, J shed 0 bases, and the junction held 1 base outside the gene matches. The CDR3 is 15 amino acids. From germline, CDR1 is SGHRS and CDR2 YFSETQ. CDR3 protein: CASSSTSGSTDTQYF. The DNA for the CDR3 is TGCGCCAGCAGCTCGACTAGCGGGAGCACAGATACGCAGTATTTT.

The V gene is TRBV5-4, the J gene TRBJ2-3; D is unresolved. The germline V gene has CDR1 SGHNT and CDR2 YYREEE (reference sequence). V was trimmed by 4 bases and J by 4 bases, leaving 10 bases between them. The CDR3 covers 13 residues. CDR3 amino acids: CASSPGPPDTQYF. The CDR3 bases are TGTGCCAGCAGCCCCGGGCCGCCAGATACGCAGTATTTT.

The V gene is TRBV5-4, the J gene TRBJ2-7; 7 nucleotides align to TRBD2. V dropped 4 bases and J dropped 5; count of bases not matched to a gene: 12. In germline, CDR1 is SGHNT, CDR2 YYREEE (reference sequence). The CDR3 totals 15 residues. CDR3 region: CASSLEGGSSNEQYF. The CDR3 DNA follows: TGTGCCAGCAGCCTGGAGGGCGGGAGCAGCAACGAGCAGTACTTC.

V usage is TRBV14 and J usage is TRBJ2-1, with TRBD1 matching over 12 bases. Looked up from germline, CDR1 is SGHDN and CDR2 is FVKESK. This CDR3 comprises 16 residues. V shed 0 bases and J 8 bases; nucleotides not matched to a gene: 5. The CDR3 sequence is CASSQERDRGLDEQFF. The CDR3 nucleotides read TGTGCCAGCAGCCAAGAGCGGGACAGGGGGCTCGATGAGCAGTTCTTC.

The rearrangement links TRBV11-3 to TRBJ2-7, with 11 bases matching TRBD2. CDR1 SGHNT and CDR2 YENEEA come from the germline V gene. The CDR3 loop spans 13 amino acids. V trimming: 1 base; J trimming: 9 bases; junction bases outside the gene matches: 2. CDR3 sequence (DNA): TGTGCCAGCAGCTTAGTAACTAGCGGGAGGCAGTACTTC. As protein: CASSLVTSGRQYF.

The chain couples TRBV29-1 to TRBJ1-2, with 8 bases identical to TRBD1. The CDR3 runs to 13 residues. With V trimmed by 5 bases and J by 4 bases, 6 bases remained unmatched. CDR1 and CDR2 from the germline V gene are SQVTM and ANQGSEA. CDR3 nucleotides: TGCAGCGTTCCCGGACAGGGATCCTATGGCTACACCTTC. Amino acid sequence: CSVPGQGSYGYTF.

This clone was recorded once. The CDR3 is CASSSTGLAVQETQYF. The CDR3 DNA reads TGTGCCAGCAGTTCAACGGGACTAGCGGTACAAGAGACCCAGTACTTC. This rearrangement joins TRBV27 to TRBJ2-5; 11 bases map to TRBD2. Germline values: CDR1 MNHEY, CDR2 SMNVEV (reference sequence). V gave up 4 bases and J gave up 2 bases; unmatched junction bases: 6. CDR3 length equals 16 residues.

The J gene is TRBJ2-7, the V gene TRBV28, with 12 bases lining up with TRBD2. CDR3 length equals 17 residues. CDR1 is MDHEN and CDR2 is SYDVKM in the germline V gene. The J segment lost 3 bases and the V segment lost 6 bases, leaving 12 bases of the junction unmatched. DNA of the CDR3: TGTGCCAGCAGCCCCTCTAGCGGGAGGGGTGGGTACTACGAGCAGTACTTC. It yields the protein CASSPSSGRGGYYEQYF. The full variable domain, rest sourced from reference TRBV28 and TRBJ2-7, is DVKVTQSSRYLVKRTGEKVFLECVQDMDHENMFWYRQDPGLGLRLIYFSYDVKMKEKGDIPEGYSVSREKKERFSLILESASTNQTSMYLCASSPSSGRGGYYEQYFGPGTRLTVT.

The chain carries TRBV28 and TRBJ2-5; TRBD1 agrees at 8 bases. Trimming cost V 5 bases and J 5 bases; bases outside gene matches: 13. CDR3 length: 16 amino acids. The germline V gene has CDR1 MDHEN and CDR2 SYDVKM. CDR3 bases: TGTGCCAGCAGTGACCCCAGGGGGCGGCGGCGGGAGACCCAGTACTTC. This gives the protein CASSDPRGRRRETQYF. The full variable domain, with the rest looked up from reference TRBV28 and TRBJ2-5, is DVKVTQSSRYLVKRTGEKVFLECVQDMDHENMFWYRQDPGLGLRLIYFSYDVKMKEKGDIPEGYSVSREKKERFSLILESASTNQTSMYLCASSDPRGRRRETQYFGPGTRLLVL.

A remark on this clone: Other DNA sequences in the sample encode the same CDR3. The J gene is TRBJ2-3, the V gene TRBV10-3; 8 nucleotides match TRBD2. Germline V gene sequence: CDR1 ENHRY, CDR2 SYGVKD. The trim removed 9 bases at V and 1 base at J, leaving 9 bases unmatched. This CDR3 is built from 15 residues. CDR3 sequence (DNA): TGTGCCATAAGCGGGGGCACAGGCGGCACAGATACGCAGTATTTT. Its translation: CAISGGTGGTDTQYF.

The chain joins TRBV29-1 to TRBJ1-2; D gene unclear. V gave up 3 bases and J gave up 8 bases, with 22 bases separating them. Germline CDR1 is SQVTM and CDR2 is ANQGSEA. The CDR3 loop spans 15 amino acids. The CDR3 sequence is CSVEEPLSKTGGYTF. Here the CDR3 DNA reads TGCAGCGTTGAGGAACCCTTATCAAAAACGGGCGGCTACACCTTC.

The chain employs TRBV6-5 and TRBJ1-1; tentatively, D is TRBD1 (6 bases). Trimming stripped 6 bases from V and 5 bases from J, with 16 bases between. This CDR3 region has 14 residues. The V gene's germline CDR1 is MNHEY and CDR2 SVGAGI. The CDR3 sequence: CASRTDQRGTEAFF. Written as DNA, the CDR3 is TGTGCCAGCAGGACAGACCAGAGGGGGACTGAAGCTTTCTTT.

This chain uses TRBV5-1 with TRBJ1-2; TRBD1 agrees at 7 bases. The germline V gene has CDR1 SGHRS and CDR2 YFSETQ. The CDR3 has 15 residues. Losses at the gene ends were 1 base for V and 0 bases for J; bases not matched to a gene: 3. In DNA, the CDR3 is TGCGCCAGCAGCTTGACAGGGGCCACTAACTATGGCTACACCTTC. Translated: CASSLTGATNYGYTF.

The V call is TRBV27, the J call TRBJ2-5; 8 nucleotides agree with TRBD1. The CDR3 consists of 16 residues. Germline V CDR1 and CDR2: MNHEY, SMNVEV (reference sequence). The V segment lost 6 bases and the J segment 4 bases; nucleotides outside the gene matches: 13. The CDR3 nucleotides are TGTGCCAGCAGCCTCCGCCCAGGGGGCGGAAGAGAGACCCAGTACTTC. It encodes CASSLRPGGGRETQYF.

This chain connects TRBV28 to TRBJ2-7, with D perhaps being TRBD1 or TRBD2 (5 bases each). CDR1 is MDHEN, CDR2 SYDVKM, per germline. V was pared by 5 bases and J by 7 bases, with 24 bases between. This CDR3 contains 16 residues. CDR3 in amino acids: CASSPPAAGTSREQYF. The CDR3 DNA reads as TGTGCCAGCAGTCCACCCGCGGCAGGGACCTCTCGGGAGCAGTACTTC.

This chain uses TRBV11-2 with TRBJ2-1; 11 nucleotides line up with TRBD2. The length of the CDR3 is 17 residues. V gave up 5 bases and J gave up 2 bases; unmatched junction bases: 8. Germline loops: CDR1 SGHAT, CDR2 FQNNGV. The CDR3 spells CASSKRTSGLTYNEQFF. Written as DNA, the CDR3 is TGTGCCAGCAGCAAGAGGACTAGCGGGCTTACCTACAATGAGCAGTTCTTC.

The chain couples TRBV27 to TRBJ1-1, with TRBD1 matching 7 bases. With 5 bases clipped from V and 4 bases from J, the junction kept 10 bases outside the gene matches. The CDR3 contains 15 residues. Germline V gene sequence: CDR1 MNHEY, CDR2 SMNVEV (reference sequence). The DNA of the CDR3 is TGTGCCAGCAGTCCCCAGGGGGTGAGGGGCACTGAAGCTTTCTTT. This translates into CASSPQGVRGTEAFF.

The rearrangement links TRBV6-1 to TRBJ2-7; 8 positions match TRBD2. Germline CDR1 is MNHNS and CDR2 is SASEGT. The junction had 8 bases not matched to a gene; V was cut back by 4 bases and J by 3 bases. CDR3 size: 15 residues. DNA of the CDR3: TGTGCCAGCAGTGTAAGAGCGGGAGCGGACTACGAGCAGTACTTC. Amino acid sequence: CASSVRAGADYEQYF.

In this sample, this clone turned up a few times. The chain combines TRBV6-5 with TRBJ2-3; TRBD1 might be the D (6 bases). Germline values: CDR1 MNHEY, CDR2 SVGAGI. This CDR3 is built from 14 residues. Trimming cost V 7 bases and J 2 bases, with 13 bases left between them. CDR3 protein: CASNDDRYTDTQYF. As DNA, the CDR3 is TGTGCCAGCAACGACGACAGGTACACAGATACGCAGTATTTT.

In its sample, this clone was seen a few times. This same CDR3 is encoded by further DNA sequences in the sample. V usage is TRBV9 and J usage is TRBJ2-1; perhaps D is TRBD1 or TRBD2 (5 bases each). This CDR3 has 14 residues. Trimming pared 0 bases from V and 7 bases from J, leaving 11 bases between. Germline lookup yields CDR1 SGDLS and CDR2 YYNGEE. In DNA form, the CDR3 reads TGTGCCAGCAGCGTAGCGGGAAGGGGTAATGAGCAGTTCTTC. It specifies CASSVAGRGNEQFF.

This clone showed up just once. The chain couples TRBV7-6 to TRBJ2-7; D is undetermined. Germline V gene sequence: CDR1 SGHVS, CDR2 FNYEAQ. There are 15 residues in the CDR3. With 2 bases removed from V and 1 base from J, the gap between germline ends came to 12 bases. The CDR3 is CASSLRAADSYEQYF. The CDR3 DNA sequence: TGTGCCAGCAGCTTAAGGGCGGCGGATTCCTACGAGCAGTACTTC.

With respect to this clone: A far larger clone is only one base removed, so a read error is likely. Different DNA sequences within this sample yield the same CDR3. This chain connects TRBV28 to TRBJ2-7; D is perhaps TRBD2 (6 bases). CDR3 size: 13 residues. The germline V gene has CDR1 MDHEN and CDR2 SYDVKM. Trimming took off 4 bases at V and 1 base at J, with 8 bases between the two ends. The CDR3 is CASSSTSSYEQYF. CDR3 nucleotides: TGTGCCAGCAGTTCGACTAGTTCCTACGAGCAGTACTTC.

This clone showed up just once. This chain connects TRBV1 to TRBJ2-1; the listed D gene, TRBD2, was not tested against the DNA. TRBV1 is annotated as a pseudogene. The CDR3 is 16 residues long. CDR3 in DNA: TGCACCAGCAGCCAAGGGTCGGAGCGGGACTACAATGAGCAGTTCTTC. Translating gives CTSSQGSERDYNEQFF.

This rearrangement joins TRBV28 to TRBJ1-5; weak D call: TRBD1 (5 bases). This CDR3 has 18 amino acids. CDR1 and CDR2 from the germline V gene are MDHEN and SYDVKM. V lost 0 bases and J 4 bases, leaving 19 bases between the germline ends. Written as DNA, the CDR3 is TGTGCCAGCAGTTTATGGATGAGGGGCGGGGTCCTAAATCAGCCCCAGCATTTT. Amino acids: CASSLWMRGGVLNQPQHF.

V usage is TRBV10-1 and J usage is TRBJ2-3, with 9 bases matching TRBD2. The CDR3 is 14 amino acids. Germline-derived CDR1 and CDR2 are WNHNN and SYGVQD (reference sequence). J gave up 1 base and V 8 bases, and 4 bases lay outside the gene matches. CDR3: CASGPSGGTDTQYF. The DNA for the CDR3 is TGCGCCAGCGGGCCTAGCGGGGGCACAGATACGCAGTATTTT.